The clone carrying this T cell receptor beta chain was observed a few times. Alongside a J-beta primer mix, a sample-barcoded 5' primer served in a second PCR lasting 7 to 11 cycles. TCRdb re-called the 5' RACE reads with MiXCR, one entry per CDR3 protein. The repertoire consists of approximately 810,000 distinct CDR3 sequences, with around 30% occurring once and the leading ten covering around 16%. This record comes from a study of blood T cells in healthy people across ages. In germline, CDR1 is MNHNS, CDR2 SASEGT. The CDR3 loop spans 18 amino acids. V dropped 6 bases and J dropped 0; count of bases not matched to a gene: 10.

The chain combines TRBV6-1 with TRBJ2-1; 11 bases map to TRBD1. This receptor was obtained from a woman older than 75 in good health. The source material was blood. The CDR3 sequence is CASRRTGGLLSSYNEQFF. For the CDR3, the DNA is TGTGCCAGCAGACGGACAGGGGGCTTACTTAGCTCCTACAATGAGCAGTTCTTC.